The clone carrying this T cell receptor (beta chain) was observed once. Its antigen is not known. CDR1 is KGHSH, CDR2 LQKENI, per germline. The CDR3 is 15 amino acids. V dropped 3 bases and J dropped 4 bases, with 13 bases sitting between them. These data are taken from a study of cytomegalovirus exposure and HLA in healthy donors. The study, taken as a whole, reports: Among TCR beta chains, those listed as cytomegalovirus-associated numbered some 170. Three CMV-associated chains were confirmed in vitro to be specific for CMV antigens. Subsequent analysis of the roughly 120 validation repertoires found a tendency for first-cohort TCR clusters to co-occur.

Assay used: immunoSEQ multiplex PCR; TCRdb lists only in-frame clones, some missing. The table includes about 110,000 clones, more than 85% detected once. The approximately 120-subject validation cohort, separate from the approximately 670-subject first cohort, included the donors. Sample: PBMCs. The receptor was derived from a woman in her late teens or twenties in good health and CMV-seropositive. This chain joins TRBV18 and TRBJ2-1; perhaps TRBD2 as D (6 bases). The CDR3 protein is CASSPSASAYNEQFF. For the CDR3, the DNA is TGTGCCAGCTCACCTTCCGCTAGCGCGTACAATGAGCAGTTCTTC.